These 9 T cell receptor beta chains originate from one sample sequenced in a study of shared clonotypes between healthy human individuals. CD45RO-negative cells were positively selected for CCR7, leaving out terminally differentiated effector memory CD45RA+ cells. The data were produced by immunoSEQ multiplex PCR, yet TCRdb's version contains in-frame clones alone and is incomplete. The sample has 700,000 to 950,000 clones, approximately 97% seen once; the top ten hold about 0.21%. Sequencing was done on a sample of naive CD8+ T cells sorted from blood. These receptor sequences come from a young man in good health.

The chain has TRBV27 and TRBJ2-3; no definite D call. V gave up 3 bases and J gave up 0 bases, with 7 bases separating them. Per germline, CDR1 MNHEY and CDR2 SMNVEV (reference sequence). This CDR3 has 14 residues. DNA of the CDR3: TGTGCCAGCAGTTTTAATCCTAGCACAGATACGCAGTATTTT. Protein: CASSFNPSTDTQYF.

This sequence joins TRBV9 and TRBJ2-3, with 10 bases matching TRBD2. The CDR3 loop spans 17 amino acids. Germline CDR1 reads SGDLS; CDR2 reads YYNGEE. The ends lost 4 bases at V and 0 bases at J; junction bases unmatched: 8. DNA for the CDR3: TGTGCCAGCAGCCCTTCGACTAGCGGGCTTAGCACAGATACGCAGTATTTT. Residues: CASSPSTSGLSTDTQYF.

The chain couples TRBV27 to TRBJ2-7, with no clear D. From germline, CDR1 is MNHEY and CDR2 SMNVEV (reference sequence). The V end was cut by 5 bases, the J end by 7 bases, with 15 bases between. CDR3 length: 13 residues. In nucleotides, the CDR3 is TGTGCCAGCAGTCTCGCAGGCTCTAGGGAGCAGTACTTC. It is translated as CASSLAGSREQYF.

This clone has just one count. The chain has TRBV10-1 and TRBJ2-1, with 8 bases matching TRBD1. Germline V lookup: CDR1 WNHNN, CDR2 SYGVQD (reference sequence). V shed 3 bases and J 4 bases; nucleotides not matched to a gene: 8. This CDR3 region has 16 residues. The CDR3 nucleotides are TGCGCCAGCAGTGAAGCTATTCGGGACAGGTACAATGAGCAGTTCTTC. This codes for CASSEAIRDRYNEQFF.

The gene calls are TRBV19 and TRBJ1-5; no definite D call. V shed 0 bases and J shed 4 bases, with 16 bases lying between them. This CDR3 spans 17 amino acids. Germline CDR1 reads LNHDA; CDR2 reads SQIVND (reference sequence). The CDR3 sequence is CASSIDLFGSMNQPQHF. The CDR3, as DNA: TGTGCCAGTAGTATAGATCTATTTGGCTCCATGAATCAGCCCCAGCATTTT.

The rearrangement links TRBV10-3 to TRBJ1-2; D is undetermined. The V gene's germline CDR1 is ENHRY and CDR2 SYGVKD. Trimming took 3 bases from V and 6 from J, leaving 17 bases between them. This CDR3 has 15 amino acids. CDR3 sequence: CAISDTQVTSHGYTF. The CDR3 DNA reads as TGTGCCATCAGTGATACCCAGGTTACTTCTCATGGCTACACCTTC.

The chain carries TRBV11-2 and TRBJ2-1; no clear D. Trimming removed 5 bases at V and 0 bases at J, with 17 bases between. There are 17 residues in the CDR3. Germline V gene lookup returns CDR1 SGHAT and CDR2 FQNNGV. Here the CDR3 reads CASSPLPRMHSYNEQFF. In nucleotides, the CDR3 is TGTGCCAGCAGCCCTTTGCCGAGGATGCACTCCTACAATGAGCAGTTCTTC.

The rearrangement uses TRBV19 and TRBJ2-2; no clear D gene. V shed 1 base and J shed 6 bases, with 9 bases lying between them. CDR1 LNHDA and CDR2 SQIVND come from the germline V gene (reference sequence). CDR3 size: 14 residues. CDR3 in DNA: TGTGCCAGTAGTATAGGTTCGGGTGCCGGGGAGCTGTTTTTT. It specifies CASSIGSGAGELFF.

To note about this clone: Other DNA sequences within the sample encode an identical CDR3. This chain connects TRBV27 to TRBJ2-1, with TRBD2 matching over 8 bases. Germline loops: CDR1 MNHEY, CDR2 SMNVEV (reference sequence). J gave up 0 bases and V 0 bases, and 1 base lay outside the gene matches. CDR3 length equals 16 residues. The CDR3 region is CASSLSTSGSYNEQFF. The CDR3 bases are TGTGCCAGCAGTTTATCTACTAGCGGCTCCTACAATGAGCAGTTCTTC.